This entry lists 21 T cell receptor beta chains sequenced from one sample in a study of blood T cells in healthy people across ages (dated by TCRdb to 2013 to 2016). To prepare the library, 5' RACE was applied. Sequencing used an Illumina HiSeq 2500. A second PCR of roughly 7 to 12 cycles was run with a J-beta primer mix and a sample-barcoded 5' primer. The public sequencing data were trimmed at Q25 with fastp and processed into clonotypes with MiXCR by TCRdb, which kept only in-frame beta chains. A single entry per CDR3 protein holds the most common genes and DNA from its merged rows. The sample table lists approximately 960,000 distinct CDR3 sequences, around 29% of them with a count of one. 10% of the sample goes to the ten largest clones. The sample was also linked to a second study, of T cells of mothers and their children.

Sequencing was done on a sample of blood. These receptors originate from a woman between 40 and 50 years old in good health.

This clonotype was observed a handful of times. The chain couples TRBV6-2 or TRBV6-3 to TRBJ2-3; no definite D call. From germline, CDR1 is MNHEY and CDR2 SVGEGT. The CDR3 runs to 15 residues. V was pared by 4 bases and J by 2 bases, with 13 bases between. CDR3 sequence: CASSSPFTDTDTQYF. DNA of the CDR3: TGTGCCAGCAGTTCTCCTTTTACCGACACAGATACGCAGTATTTT.

This clonotype was seen a few times. The V call is TRBV3-1, the J call TRBJ1-6; no clear D gene. The V and J ends lost 0 bases and 9 bases respectively, with 15 bases between them. Germline CDR1 is LGHDT and CDR2 is YNNKEL (reference sequence). The CDR3 runs to 16 residues. CDR3 residues: CASSQEWSARSSPLHF. For the CDR3, the DNA is TGTGCCAGCAGCCAAGAATGGTCAGCTCGATCTTCACCCCTCCACTTT.

The chain combines TRBV7-3 with TRBJ2-5, with D tentatively TRBD1 (5 bases). CDR1 and CDR2 (germline): SGHTA, FQGTGA. The V and J ends lost 0 bases and 3 bases respectively, with 8 bases between them. The CDR3 length is 14 residues. The DNA for the CDR3 is TGTGCCAGCAGCTTAACTAGGGGTGAAGAGACCCAGTACTTC. As protein: CASSLTRGEETQYF.

This clonotype was counted many times. The chain joins TRBV20-1 to TRBJ2-7, with D possibly TRBD1 on 5 matching bases. V was trimmed by 3 bases and J by 8 bases, leaving 5 bases between them. Germline-derived CDR1 and CDR2 are DFQATT and SNEGSKA (reference sequence). The CDR3 has 9 amino acids. The chain's CDR3 is CSARDKQYF. CDR3 bases: TGCAGTGCTAGGGACAAGCAGTACTTC.

This clonotype was picked up many times. The chain uses TRBV6-1 and TRBJ2-5; no clear D. The germline V and J ends were trimmed by 3 bases and 5 bases, with 7 bases remaining between them. From germline, CDR1 is MNHNS and CDR2 SASEGT. The CDR3 length is 12 residues. The CDR3 region is CASSDQAETQYF. The CDR3 nucleotides are TGTGCCAGCAGTGATCAGGCGGAGACCCAGTACTTC.

Regarding this clonotype: This may be a read error, as it is one base from a much larger clone. The chain couples TRBV12-3 or TRBV12-4 to TRBJ2-1; 8 bases map to TRBD2. The junction had 19 bases not matched to a gene; V was cut back by 8 bases and J by 13 bases. This CDR3 region has 15 residues. The chain's CDR3 is CASGPRGLAGETQFF. CDR3 bases: TGTGCCAGCGGTCCCAGAGGACTAGCTGGCGAGACCCAGTTCTTC.

This clonotype has more than one count but fewer than ten. At one end the junction does not follow the germline gene, possibly because of a read error. This chain connects TRBV2 to TRBJ2-5; D remains ambiguous. This CDR3 is 13 amino acids long. Looked up from germline, CDR1 is SNHLY and CDR2 is FYNNEI. The DNA for the CDR3 is TGTGTCAGCAACCGTTTCGTACAAGAGACCCAGTACTTC. Protein product: CVSNRFVQETQYF.

This clonotype was picked up a small number of times. The V call is TRBV5-1, the J call TRBJ2-5; D may be TRBD1 or TRBD2 (5 bases each). The assigned J gene may be wrong: the sequence end matches TRBJ2-7 better. The CDR3 consists of 14 residues. In germline, CDR1 is SGHRS, CDR2 YFSETQ. CDR3: CASGSGTTSGEQYF. The CDR3 DNA reads TGCGCCAGCGGTTCCGGGACCACCTCCGGCGAGCAGTACTTC.

The chain joins TRBV7-9 to TRBJ2-3; D not certain. The CDR3 length is 12 residues. The V and J ends lost 4 bases and 8 bases respectively, with 10 bases between them. CDR1 is SEHNR, CDR2 FQNEAQ, per germline (reference sequence). CDR3: CASSSENPTQYF. CDR3 bases: TGTGCCAGCAGCTCAGAGAATCCTACGCAGTATTTT.

The chain joins TRBV6-5 to TRBJ1-1; the D is unclear. Germline CDR1 MNHEY, CDR2 SVGAGI. Trimming took off 3 bases at V and 7 bases at J, with 18 bases between the two ends. The CDR3 runs 15 residues. CDR3 in amino acids: CASSYIRKPHLEAFF. The DNA for the CDR3 is TGTGCCAGCAGTTATATCCGAAAGCCCCACCTTGAAGCTTTCTTT.

This clonotype was counted between two and nine times. The rearrangement uses TRBV29-1 and TRBJ1-5; D possibly corresponds to TRBD1 (5 bases). Germline V gene lookup returns CDR1 SQVTM and CDR2 ANQGSEA. CDR3 length equals 14 residues. Trimming shortened V by 6 bases and J by 2 bases, and 14 bases separated the two germline ends. CDR3 region: CSVDGGSRNQPQHF. In nucleotides, the CDR3 is TGCAGCGTCGACGGGGGGAGCCGCAATCAGCCCCAGCATTTT.

This clonotype was counted between two and nine times. J is TRBJ1-1 and V is TRBV9, with 9 bases lining up with TRBD1. V gave up 4 bases and J gave up 5 bases; unmatched junction bases: 9. CDR3 length: 15 residues. From germline, CDR1 is SGDLS and CDR2 YYNGEE. The CDR3 loop is CASSMDGQGRTEAFF. In nucleotides, the CDR3 is TGTGCCAGCAGCATGGACGGACAGGGGAGAACTGAAGCTTTCTTT.

The chain couples TRBV14 to TRBJ2-2; D uncertain. The CDR3 runs 13 residues. Between the trimmed V and J ends, which lost 6 bases and 7 bases, there was a span of 12 bases. Germline V gene lookup returns CDR1 SGHDN and CDR2 FVKESK. The CDR3, as DNA: TGTGCCAGCAGTCTCTTCGGCGGCGGGGAGCTGTTTTTT. Protein sequence: CASSLFGGGELFF. Combining the CDR3 with reference TRBV14 and TRBJ2-2 gives the whole variable domain EAGVTQFPSHSVIEKGQTVTLRCDPISGHDNLYWYRRVMGKEIKFLLHFVKESKQDESGMPNNRFLAERTGGTYSTLKVQPAELEDSGVYFCASSLFGGGELFFGEGSRLTVL.

This clonotype was seen a few times. This chain connects TRBV6-5 to TRBJ1-6; D is unresolved. V was trimmed by 6 bases and J by 7 bases, leaving 13 bases between them. This CDR3 region has 14 residues. Germline V gene lookup returns CDR1 MNHEY and CDR2 SVGAGI. The CDR3 bases are TGTGCCAGCAGGACCCAGATATTGAATTCACCCCTCCACTTT. Translated, it gives CASRTQILNSPLHF.

Turning to this clonotype: An end of the junction does not agree with germline; a read error may underlie this. The chain combines TRBV25-1 with TRBJ1-4; a possible D gene is TRBD1 (5 bases). CDR3 length: 15 amino acids. Germline V gives CDR1 MGHDK, CDR2 SYGVNS. The CDR3 loop is CASSDTGFPNEKRFF. The CDR3 nucleotides read TGTGCCAGCAGTGATACAGGATTCCCTAATGAAAAACGGTTTTTT.

This clonotype was seen just once. V usage is TRBV10-3 and J usage is TRBJ2-1; D not certain. The J call could be wrong; TRBJ2-7 is a better fit for the DNA end. The CDR3 runs 11 residues. Germline V lookup: CDR1 ENHRY, CDR2 SYGVKD. The CDR3 spells CATPTVGEQYF. The CDR3 DNA sequence: TGTGCCACTCCCACAGTGGGCGAGCAGTACTTC.

V is TRBV29-1 and J is TRBJ1-1; D is ambiguous. V lost 0 bases and J lost 1, with 15 bases in between. Germline loops: CDR1 SQVTM, CDR2 ANQGSEA. The CDR3 runs 16 residues. The CDR3 loop reads CSVEDRHARGNTEAFF. For the CDR3, the DNA is TGCAGCGTTGAAGATCGACATGCAAGAGGGAACACTGAAGCTTTCTTT.

The rearrangement uses TRBV25-1 and TRBJ2-1; TRBD1 might be the D (6 bases). CDR1 and CDR2 from the germline V gene are MGHDK and SYGVNS. This CDR3 contains 12 residues. Trimming shortened V by 3 bases and J by 13 bases, and 13 bases separated the two germline ends. The DNA of the CDR3 is TGTGCCAGCAGTGATTTACCGGGACACCAGTTCTTC. Protein product: CASSDLPGHQFF.

Many counts were recorded for this clonotype. The chain has TRBV7-2 and TRBJ2-1; 8 positions agree with TRBD2. With V trimmed by 5 bases and J by 4 bases, 7 bases remained unmatched. The germline V gene encodes CDR1 SGHTA and CDR2 FQGNSA. CDR3 length: 15 residues. The CDR3 sequence is CASSASRGGYNEQFF. In nucleotides, the CDR3 is TGTGCCAGCAGCGCTTCCCGGGGGGGGTACAATGAGCAGTTCTTC. Using reference TRBV7-2 and TRBJ2-1 for the parts outside the CDR3, the full variable domain is GAGVSQSPSNKVTEKGKDVELRCDPISGHTALYWYRQSLGQGLEFLIYFQGNSAPDKSGLPSDRFSAERTGGSVSTLTIQRTQQEDSAVYLCASSASRGGYNEQFFGPGTRLTVL.

The J gene is TRBJ2-5, the V gene TRBV7-2, with 7 bases lining up with TRBD1. Losses at the gene ends were 2 bases for V and 4 bases for J; bases not matched to a gene: 10. This CDR3 has 16 amino acids. In germline, CDR1 is SGHTA, CDR2 FQGNSA. CDR3 in amino acids: CASSLSLTGYGETQYF. The CDR3 bases are TGTGCCAGCAGCTTATCCCTGACAGGGTATGGAGAGACCCAGTACTTC.

This clonotype came up a few times. The genes are TRBV9 and TRBJ2-7; no clear D gene. Germline V lookup: CDR1 SGDLS, CDR2 YYNGEE. This CDR3 has 13 amino acids. V was trimmed by 0 bases and J by 2 bases, leaving 6 bases between them. The CDR3 loop reads CASSVVPAYEQYF. Here the CDR3 DNA reads TGTGCCAGCAGCGTAGTGCCAGCCTACGAGCAGTACTTC.